The clone carrying this T cell receptor (beta chain) was counted only a few times. This sample is part of a study of cytomegalovirus exposure and HLA in healthy donors. Germline V lookup: CDR1 SGHRS, CDR2 YFSETQ. The CDR3 runs 14 residues. V dropped 2 bases and J dropped 6 bases, with 14 bases sitting between them. PCR primers comprised 60 Vbeta and 13 Jbeta primers. Libraries were prepared by immunoSEQ multiplex PCR; TCRdb keeps only in-frame clonotypes and omits some of them. The sample holds around 120,000 clones, roughly 63% seen once. The material sequenced was PBMCs. This receptor was identified in a man between 35 and 55 years old in good health and CMV-seropositive. This rearrangement joins TRBV5-1 to TRBJ1-1, with D hard to call. The CDR3 coding sequence is TGCGCCAGCAGCTTTACAGTGTGGTGCTCTGAAGCTTTCTTT. Translation: CASSFTVWCSEAFF.